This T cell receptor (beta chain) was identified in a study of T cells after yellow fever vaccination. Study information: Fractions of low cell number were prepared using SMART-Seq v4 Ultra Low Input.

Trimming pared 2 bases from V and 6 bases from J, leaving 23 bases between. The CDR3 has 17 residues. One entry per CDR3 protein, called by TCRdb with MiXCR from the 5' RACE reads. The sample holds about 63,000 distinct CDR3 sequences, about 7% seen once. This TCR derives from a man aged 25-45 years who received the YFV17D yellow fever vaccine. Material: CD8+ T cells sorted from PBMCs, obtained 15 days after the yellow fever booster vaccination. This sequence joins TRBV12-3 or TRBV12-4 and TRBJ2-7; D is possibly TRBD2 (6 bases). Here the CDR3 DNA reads TGTGCCAGCAGTTTACGGGCTAGCGACGGGGCAGACGGCGAGCAGTACTTC. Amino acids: CASSLRASDGADGEQYF.